The sequence of this TCR beta chain was determined in a study of T cell responses to AZD1222 COVID-19 vaccine. General study results and limits: Across the whole spike, CD4 TCRs peaked at regions 160-218 and 743-854. Baseline seropositivity occurred in only six AZD1222 recipients. Compared with day 0, the breadth and depth of the Spike-specific TCR repertoire rose significantly after two doses of AZD1222.

A note on this clone: Its cognate antigen is unknown.

The junction had 3 bases not matched to a gene; V was cut back by 7 bases and J by 6 bases. The CDR3 runs 13 residues. Germline lookup yields CDR1 MNHEY and CDR2 SVGAGI. Libraries were prepared by immunoSEQ multiplex PCR; TCRdb keeps only in-frame clonotypes and omits some of them. The sample lists 75,000 or so clones; approximately 89% were seen once. This TCR was recovered from an adult who received the AZD1222 COVID-19 vaccine. Sequenced here: peripheral blood, sampled 28 days after the second AZD1222 dose. V and J are TRBV6-5 and TRBJ1-4, with 9 bases matching TRBD1. Here the CDR3 DNA reads TGTGCCAGCATTACAGGGGGCCATGAAAAACTGTTTTTT. Translating it yields CASITGGHEKLFF.